This T cell receptor beta chain was obtained from a study of blood T cell repertoires in COVID-19. CDR1 is SGHRS and CDR2 is YFSETQ in the germline V gene. The CDR3 runs 14 residues. V was shortened by 0 bases and J by 6 bases, with 12 bases between the two germline ends. In the study's own analysis: Reference gene primer amplification gave estimated nucleated cell counts. The assay was immunoSEQ multiplex PCR, and TCRdb's table has in-frame clones only and misses some. The V and J calls and clone size were taken over from that table, and D and trimming were inferred from the DNA. The table records fewer than 350,000 clones, about nine tenths of them present only once.

V usage is TRBV5-1 and J usage is TRBJ1-2, with D perhaps matching TRBD1 (6 bases). The source material was PBMCs or T cells enriched from blood (not recorded which). The clonotype comes from a man aged 55 to 70 who had recovered from COVID-19. Here the CDR3 reads CASSLGQARDGYTF. DNA of the CDR3: TGCGCCAGCAGCTTGGGACAGGCCAGGGATGGCTACACCTTC.